The sequence of this T cell receptor beta chain was determined in a study of T cells after posttransplantation cyclophosphamide. Study-wide results and caveats: Tissue-infiltrating T cells from skin or gut overlapped little with blood T cells. Recipient CMV seropositivity and CMV reactivation strongly tracked TRB clonality.

For this clone: Its antigen remains unidentified.

The repertoire was sequenced with immunoSEQ multiplex PCR; TCRdb's copy has only in-frame clones and lacks some. Of tens of thousands of clones in the sample, around 95% were seen once. This CDR3 has 13 amino acids. From germline, CDR1 is MGHRA and CDR2 YSYEKL. Trimming stripped 6 bases from V and 3 bases from J, with 9 bases between. This TCR was sampled from a woman aged 30 to 39 in good health and a related stem cell transplant donor. The source material was PBMCs. The V gene is TRBV4-1, the J gene TRBJ1-5, with D maybe TRBD1 (5 bases). The CDR3 bases are TGCGCCAGCAGTTACAGGTTCAATCAGCCCCAGCATTTT. This sequence encodes CASSYRFNQPQHF.